The T cell receptor beta chain described here comes from a study of blood T cell repertoires in COVID-19. Assay: immunoSEQ multiplex PCR; the TCRdb copy retains only in-frame clones and omits some. The table includes about 87,000 clones, around nine tenths detected once. This receptor was identified in a man in his forties or fifties with acute or convalescent COVID-19. What was sequenced was peripheral blood.

The CDR3 nucleotides read TGTGCCAGCAGTTACCACCTGATTAGCGGGGCTAGCACAGATACGCAGTATTTT. It is translated as CASSYHLISGASTDTQYF. This chain uses TRBV6-2 or TRBV6-3 with TRBJ2-3, with 8 nucleotides matching TRBD2. Germline CDR1 and CDR2: MNHEY and SVGEGT. The CDR3 length is 18 residues. V was clipped by 2 bases and J by 0 bases; unmatched bases: 10.